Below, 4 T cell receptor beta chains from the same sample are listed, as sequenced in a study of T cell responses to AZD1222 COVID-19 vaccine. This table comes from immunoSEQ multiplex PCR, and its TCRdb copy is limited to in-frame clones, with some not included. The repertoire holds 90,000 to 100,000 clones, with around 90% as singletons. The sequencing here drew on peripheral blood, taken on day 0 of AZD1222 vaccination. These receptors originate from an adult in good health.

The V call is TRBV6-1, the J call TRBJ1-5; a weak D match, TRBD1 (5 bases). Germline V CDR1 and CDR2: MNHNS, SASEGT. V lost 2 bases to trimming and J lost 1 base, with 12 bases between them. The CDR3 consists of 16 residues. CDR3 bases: TGTGCCAGCAGTGAATTAAGGGGCCCGAGCAATCAGCCCCAGCATTTT. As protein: CASSELRGPSNQPQHF.

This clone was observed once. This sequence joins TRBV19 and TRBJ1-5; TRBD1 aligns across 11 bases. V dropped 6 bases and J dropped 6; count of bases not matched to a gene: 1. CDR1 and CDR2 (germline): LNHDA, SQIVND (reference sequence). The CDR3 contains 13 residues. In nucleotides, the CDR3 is TGTGCCAGTAGGGGGACAGGGGGTCAGCCCCAGCATTTT. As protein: CASRGTGGQPQHF.

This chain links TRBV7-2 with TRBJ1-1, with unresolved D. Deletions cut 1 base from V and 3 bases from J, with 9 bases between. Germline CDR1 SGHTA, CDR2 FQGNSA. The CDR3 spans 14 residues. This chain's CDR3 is CASSLVGWDTEAFF. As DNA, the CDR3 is TGTGCCAGCAGCTTAGTCGGGTGGGACACTGAAGCTTTCTTT. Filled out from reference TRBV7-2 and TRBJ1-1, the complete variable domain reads GAGVSQSPSNKVTEKGKDVELRCDPISGHTALYWYRQSLGQGLEFLIYFQGNSAPDKSGLPSDRFSAERTGGSVSTLTIQRTQQEDSAVYLCASSLVGWDTEAFFGQGTRLTVV.

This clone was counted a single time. Written as DNA, the CDR3 is TGTGCCAGCGGTGGGGATGAAGGGATTGGCACCTTC. Its protein is CASGGDEGIGTF. This rearrangement joins TRBV2 to TRBJ1-2, with no clear D. The CDR3 contains 12 residues. CDR1 and CDR2 from the germline V gene are SNHLY and FYNNEI. Between the trimmed V and J ends, which lost 8 bases and 13 bases, there was a span of 20 bases.